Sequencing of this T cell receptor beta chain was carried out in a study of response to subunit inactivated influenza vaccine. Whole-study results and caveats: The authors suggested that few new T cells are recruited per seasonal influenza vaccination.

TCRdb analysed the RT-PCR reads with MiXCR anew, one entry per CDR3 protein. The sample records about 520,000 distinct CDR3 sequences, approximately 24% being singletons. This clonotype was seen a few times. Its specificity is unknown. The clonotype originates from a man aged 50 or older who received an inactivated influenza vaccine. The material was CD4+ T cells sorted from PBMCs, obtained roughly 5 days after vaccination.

For the CDR3, the DNA is TGTGCCAGCAGCCCAGCAGGAGTAGGGAACACTGAAGCTTTCTTT. Protein product: CASSPAGVGNTEAFF. This sequence joins TRBV7-2 and TRBJ1-1, with D unresolved. With 5 bases removed from V and 1 base from J, the gap between germline ends came to 14 bases. The germline gives CDR1 SGHTA, CDR2 FQGNSA. This CDR3 region has 15 residues.